The sequence of this T cell receptor beta chain was determined in a study of shared clonotypes between healthy human individuals. Germline CDR1 and CDR2: DFQATT and SNEGSKA (reference sequence). The V gene lost 0 bases and the J gene lost 7 bases, with 6 bases spanning the gap. This CDR3 contains 11 residues. This clone was seen a few times. Over several immunoSEQ plates, each subset's genomic DNA was distributed in even portions. Using immunoSEQ multiplex PCR, the repertoire was profiled, and TCRdb retains in-frame clones only, with some absent. In the table there are about 2.3 million clones, 80% to 95% of which are singletons.

This clonotype was sampled from a man between 18 and 35 years old in good health. Some clones in this sample may be carry-over from other donors' samples. The sample taken for sequencing was naive CD4+ T cells from PBMCs. As to subset: CD45RA+ positively selected. V is TRBV20-1 and J is TRBJ1-1; D is unclear. CDR3 DNA: TGCAGTGCTAGAGATGAGGTTGAAGCTTTCTTT. Translating it yields CSARDEVEAFF.